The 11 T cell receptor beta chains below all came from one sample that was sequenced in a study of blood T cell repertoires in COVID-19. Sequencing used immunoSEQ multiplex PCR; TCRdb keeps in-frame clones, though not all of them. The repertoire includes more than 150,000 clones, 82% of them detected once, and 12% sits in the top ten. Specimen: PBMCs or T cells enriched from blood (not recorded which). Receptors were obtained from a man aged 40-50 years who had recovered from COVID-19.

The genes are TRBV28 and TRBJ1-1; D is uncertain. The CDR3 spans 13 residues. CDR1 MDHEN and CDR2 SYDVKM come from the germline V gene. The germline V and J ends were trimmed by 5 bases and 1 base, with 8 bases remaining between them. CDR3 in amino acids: CASSPRRNTEAFF. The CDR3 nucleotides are TGTGCCAGCAGTCCCCGCAGGAACACTGAAGCTTTCTTT. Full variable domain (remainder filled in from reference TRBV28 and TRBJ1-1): DVKVTQSSRYLVKRTGEKVFLECVQDMDHENMFWYRQDPGLGLRLIYFSYDVKMKEKGDIPEGYSVSREKKERFSLILESASTNQTSMYLCASSPRRNTEAFFGQGTRLTVV.

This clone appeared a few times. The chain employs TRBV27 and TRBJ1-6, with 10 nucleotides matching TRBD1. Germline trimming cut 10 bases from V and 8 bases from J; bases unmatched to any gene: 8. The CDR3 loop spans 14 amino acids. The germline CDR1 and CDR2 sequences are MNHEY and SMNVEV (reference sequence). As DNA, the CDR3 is TGTGCCACGGGGTCGGGACAGGGGTATTCACCCCTCCACTTT. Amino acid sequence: CATGSGQGYSPLHF.

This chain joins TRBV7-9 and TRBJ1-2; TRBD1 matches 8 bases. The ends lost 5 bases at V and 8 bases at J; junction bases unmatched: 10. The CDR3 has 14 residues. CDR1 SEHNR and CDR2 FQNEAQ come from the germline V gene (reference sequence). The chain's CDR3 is CASSLKAGGGGYTF. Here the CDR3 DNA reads TGTGCCAGCAGCCTAAAGGCAGGGGGCGGAGGCTACACCTTC.

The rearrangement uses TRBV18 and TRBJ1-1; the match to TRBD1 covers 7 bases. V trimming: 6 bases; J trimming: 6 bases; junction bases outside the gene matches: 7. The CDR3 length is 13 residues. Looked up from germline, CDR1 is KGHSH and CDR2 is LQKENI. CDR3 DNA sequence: TGTGCCAGCTCCCCGGACAGGTTCTCTGAAGCTTTCTTT. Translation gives CASSPDRFSEAFF.

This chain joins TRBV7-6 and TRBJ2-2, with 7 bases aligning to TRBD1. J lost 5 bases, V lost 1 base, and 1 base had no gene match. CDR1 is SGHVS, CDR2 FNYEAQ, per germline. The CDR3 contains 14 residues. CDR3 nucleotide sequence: TGTGCCAGCAGCTTAGAGACAGGGACCGGGGAGCTGTTTTTT. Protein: CASSLETGTGELFF.

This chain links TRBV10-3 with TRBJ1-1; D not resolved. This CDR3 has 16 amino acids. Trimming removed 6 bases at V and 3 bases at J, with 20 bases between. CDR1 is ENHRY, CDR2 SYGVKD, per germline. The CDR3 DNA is TGTGCCATCAGGCGGGTCCCAGGTATAAGGCACACTGAAGCTTTCTTT. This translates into CAIRRVPGIRHTEAFF.

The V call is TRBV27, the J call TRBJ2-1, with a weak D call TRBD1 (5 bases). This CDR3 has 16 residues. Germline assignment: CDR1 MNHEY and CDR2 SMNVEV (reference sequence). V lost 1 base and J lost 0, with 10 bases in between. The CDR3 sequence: CASSLYQGSSYNEQFF. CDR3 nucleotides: TGTGCCAGCAGTTTATACCAGGGAAGCTCCTACAATGAGCAGTTCTTC.

The CDR3 loop is CASSPHRNYGYTF. Written as DNA, the CDR3 is TGTGCCAGCAGCCCCCACAGGAACTATGGCTACACCTTC. The genes are TRBV28 and TRBJ1-2, with a tentative D call TRBD1 (5 bases). Trimming shortened V by 6 bases and J by 2 bases, and 10 bases separated the two germline ends. Germline CDR1 reads MDHEN; CDR2 reads SYDVKM. The length of the CDR3 is 13 residues.

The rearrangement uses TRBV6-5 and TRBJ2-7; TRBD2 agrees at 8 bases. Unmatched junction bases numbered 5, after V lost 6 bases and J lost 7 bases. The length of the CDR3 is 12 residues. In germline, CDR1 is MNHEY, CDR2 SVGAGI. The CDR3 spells CASRTLAGEQYV. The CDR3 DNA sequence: TGTGCCAGCAGGACCTTAGCGGGGGAGCAGTACGTC.

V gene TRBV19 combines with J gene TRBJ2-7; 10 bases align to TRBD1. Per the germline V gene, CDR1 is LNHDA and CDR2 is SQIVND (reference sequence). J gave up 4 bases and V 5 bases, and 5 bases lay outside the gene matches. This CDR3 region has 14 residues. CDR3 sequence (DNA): TGTGCCAGTAGTCCACGACAGGGGGCTTACGAGCAGTACGTC. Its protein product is CASSPRQGAYEQYV.

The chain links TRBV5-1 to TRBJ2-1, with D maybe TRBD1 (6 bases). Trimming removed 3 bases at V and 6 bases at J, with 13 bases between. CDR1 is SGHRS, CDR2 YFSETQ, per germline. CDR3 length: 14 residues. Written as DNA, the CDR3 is TGCGCCAGCAGCTCACAGGGTTCGGGCAATGAGCAGTTCTTC. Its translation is CASSSQGSGNEQFF.